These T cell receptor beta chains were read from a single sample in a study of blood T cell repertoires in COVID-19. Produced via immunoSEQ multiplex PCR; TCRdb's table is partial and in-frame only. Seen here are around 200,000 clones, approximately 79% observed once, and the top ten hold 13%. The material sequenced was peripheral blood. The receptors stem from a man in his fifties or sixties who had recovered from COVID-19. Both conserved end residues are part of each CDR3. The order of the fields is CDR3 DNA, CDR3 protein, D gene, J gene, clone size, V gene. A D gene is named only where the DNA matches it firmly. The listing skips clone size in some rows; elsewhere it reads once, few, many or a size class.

CDR3 DNA: TGTGCCAGCAGTTCCCACACAAAAAGTACCCTCCACTTT
CDR3 protein: CASSSHTKSTLHF
D gene: -
J gene: TRBJ1-6
clone size: -
V gene: TRBV12-3/TRBV12-4

CDR3 DNA: TGTGCCAGCAGCCAGAATCCGGCTAGCGGGGGCTACGAGCAGTACTTC
CDR3 protein: CASSQNPASGGYEQYF
D gene: TRBD2
J gene: TRBJ2-7
clone size: -
V gene: TRBV11-2

CDR3 DNA: TGTGCCAGCAGCTTAGATCTACAGATAACTGAAGCTTTCTTT
CDR3 protein: CASSLDLQITEAFF
D gene: -
J gene: TRBJ1-1
clone size: -
V gene: TRBV11-2

CDR3 DNA: TGTGCCAGTAGTATAGGGGTACAGAACACAGATACGCAGTATTTT
CDR3 protein: CASSIGVQNTDTQYF
D gene: -
J gene: TRBJ2-3
clone size: -
V gene: TRBV19

CDR3 DNA: TGTGCCAGCAGTTCCCCGTTCCAGGCAGACGATGAAAAACTGTTTTTT
CDR3 protein: CASSSPFQADDEKLFF
D gene: -
J gene: TRBJ1-4
clone size: -
V gene: TRBV6-6

CDR3 DNA: TGCAGCAGACCGGGGGAGGCCAATCAGCCCCAGCATTTT
CDR3 protein: CSRPGEANQPQHF
D gene: -
J gene: TRBJ1-5
clone size: -
V gene: TRBV29-1

CDR3 DNA: TGTGCCAGTACACTAGGGGACTCGTTGTACTTC
CDR3 protein: CASTLGDSLYF
D gene: -
J gene: TRBJ2-7
clone size: few
V gene: TRBV18

CDR3 DNA: TGTGCCAGCATCCAGCTAGCGGGAGGGAGAAACGAGCAGTACTTC
CDR3 protein: CASIQLAGGRNEQYF
D gene: TRBD2
J gene: TRBJ2-7
clone size: -
V gene: TRBV6-5

CDR3 DNA: TGTGCCAGCAGCGTAGAAGGGACTAGCTTTGATGAGCAGTTCTTC
CDR3 protein: CASSVEGTSFDEQFF
D gene: TRBD2
J gene: TRBJ2-1
clone size: few
V gene: TRBV9

CDR3 DNA: TGTGCCAGCAGTTTACAACGAGGGGGTCAGCCCCAGCATTTT
CDR3 protein: CASSLQRGGQPQHF
D gene: -
J gene: TRBJ1-5
clone size: -
V gene: TRBV28

CDR3 DNA: TGTGCCACCAAACCAAACAGGGGGGGTACGACTGAAGCTTTCTTT
CDR3 protein: CATKPNRGGTTEAFF
D gene: TRBD1
J gene: TRBJ1-1
clone size: -
V gene: TRBV28

CDR3 DNA: TGTGCCAGCAGTTTCCTCAGAGGCTTATACACTGAAGCTTTCTTT
CDR3 protein: CASSFLRGLYTEAFF
D gene: -
J gene: TRBJ1-1
clone size: -
V gene: TRBV28

CDR3 DNA: TGTGCCAGCAGCTTGGAGCGGACAGGGGGAGCTTTCTTT
CDR3 protein: CASSLERTGGAFF
D gene: TRBD1
J gene: TRBJ1-1
clone size: -
V gene: TRBV5-4

CDR3 DNA: TGCGCCAGCAGCCAAGATCTACGGGAGGGCTGGGCAGATACGCAGTATTTT
CDR3 protein: CASSQDLREGWADTQYF
D gene: TRBD2
J gene: TRBJ2-3
clone size: -
V gene: TRBV4-1

CDR3 DNA: TGTGCCAGCAGCTTAGCGGGAGGGAGCGGGGAGCTGTTTTTT
CDR3 protein: CASSLAGGSGELFF
D gene: TRBD2
J gene: TRBJ2-2
clone size: -
V gene: TRBV11-2

CDR3 DNA: TGTGCCAGCTCCAAACAGGGGTACCAAGAGACCCAGTACTTC
CDR3 protein: CASSKQGYQETQYF
D gene: TRBD1
J gene: TRBJ2-5
clone size: -
V gene: TRBV7-3

CDR3 DNA: TGTGCCAGCAGCTGGAACCCCAGGGAGGTGGGGAAAAAAGAGACCCAGTACTTC
CDR3 protein: CASSWNPREVGKKETQYF
D gene: -
J gene: TRBJ2-5
clone size: -
V gene: TRBV7-8

CDR3 DNA: TGTGCCAGCAGAACAGGCCGTGGGCTAGCGGGTGGTGAGCAGTTCTTC
CDR3 protein: CASRTGRGLAGGEQFF
D gene: TRBD2
J gene: TRBJ2-1
clone size: -
V gene: TRBV27

CDR3 DNA: TGTGCCAGCAGCGTAGCAGGGGATAATGAAAAACTGTTTTTT
CDR3 protein: CASSVAGDNEKLFF
D gene: -
J gene: TRBJ1-4
clone size: few
V gene: TRBV9

CDR3 DNA: TGTGCCTCGGCGGGGGCGGACTATGGCTACACCTTC
CDR3 protein: CASAGADYGYTF
D gene: -
J gene: TRBJ1-2
clone size: -
V gene: TRBV2

CDR3 DNA: TGCGCCAGCAGCTCTAGCGGGCTCTCCTACAATGAGCAGTTCTTC
CDR3 protein: CASSSSGLSYNEQFF
D gene: TRBD2
J gene: TRBJ2-1
clone size: -
V gene: TRBV5-1

CDR3 DNA: TGTGCCAGCAGCCCCGGGTGGGGGACAGGGTCTAATTTTAATCAGCCCCAGCATTTT
CDR3 protein: CASSPGWGTGSNFNQPQHF
D gene: TRBD1
J gene: TRBJ1-5
clone size: -
V gene: TRBV7-2

CDR3 DNA: TGTGCCAGCAGTTTAGCCGACAGCTTACAGCAGTACTTC
CDR3 protein: CASSLADSLQQYF
D gene: -
J gene: TRBJ2-7
clone size: -
V gene: TRBV12-3/TRBV12-4

CDR3 DNA: TGTGCCAGCAGCTTGGGGGCTAGCGGGAGTGTGGGGACCCAGTACTTC
CDR3 protein: CASSLGASGSVGTQYF
D gene: TRBD2
J gene: TRBJ2-5
clone size: -
V gene: TRBV5-5

CDR3 DNA: TGTGCCAGCTCACCCGGGGGAGAGACCCAGTACTTC
CDR3 protein: CASSPGGETQYF
D gene: -
J gene: TRBJ2-5
clone size: -
V gene: TRBV18

CDR3 DNA: TGTGCCAGCAGACCGACAGGGCCCTCGAATGAAAAACTGTTTTTT
CDR3 protein: CASRPTGPSNEKLFF
D gene: TRBD1
J gene: TRBJ1-4
clone size: -
V gene: TRBV7-2